The rows below give T cell receptor beta chains drawn from one sample of a study of T cell responses to AZD1222 COVID-19 vaccine. The method was immunoSEQ multiplex PCR; TCRdb's version includes in-frame clones alone and lacks a portion of them. Of some 170,000 clones listed, about 88% are singletons. This specimen consisted of peripheral blood, obtained on day 0 of AZD1222 vaccination. These receptors all come from an adult in good health. Both conserved end residues are part of each CDR3. Fields, in order: J gene, D gene, V gene, clone size, CDR3 protein, CDR3 DNA. D genes are given only for firm matches. The size entry is marked missing in some rows and otherwise reads once, few, many or a size class.

>TRBJ1-2|-|TRBV25-1|-
CASSQQGGYGYTF
TGTGCCAGCAGCCAACAGGGAGGCTATGGCTACACCTTC
>TRBJ1-2|-|TRBV12-1|once
CASSFGRAEENYGYTF
TGTGCCAGCAGCTTTGGAAGGGCCGAAGAAAACTATGGCTACACCTTC
>TRBJ1-2|-|TRBV29-1|-
CSVGETPNYGYTF
TGCAGCGTTGGCGAAACACCTAACTATGGCTACACCTTC
>TRBJ2-3|TRBD2|TRBV7-3|-
CASSRGFSGMGDTQYF
TGTGCCAGCAGCCGAGGATTTAGCGGGATGGGGGATACGCAGTATTTT
>TRBJ2-2|TRBD2|TRBV5-6|once
CASSLEGLVGTGELFF
TGTGCCAGCAGCTTGGAGGGACTAGTGGGTACCGGGGAGCTGTTTTTT
>TRBJ1-1|-|TRBV30|-
CARRLNTEAFF
TGTGCCAGACGACTGAACACTGAAGCTTTCTTT
>TRBJ1-2|-|TRBV13|-
CASSLKGGENYGYTF
TGTGCCAGCAGCTTGAAAGGAGGCGAGAACTATGGCTACACCTTC
>TRBJ1-5|-|TRBV15|-
CATSRGGGNQPQHF
TGTGCCACCAGCAGAGGAGGGGGCAATCAGCCCCAGCATTTT
>TRBJ1-5|-|TRBV28|once
CASSYRGGQPQHF
TGTGCCAGCAGTTATAGGGGAGGCCAGCCCCAGCATTTT
>TRBJ2-6|-|TRBV5-5|-
CASSQRTGTGANVLTF
TGTGCCAGCAGCCAGAGAACAGGGACCGGGGCCAACGTCCTGACTTTC
>TRBJ2-1|-|TRBV21-1|-
CASPPVGQGDRNEQFF
TGTGCCAGCCCCCCAGTGGGACAGGGGGATAGAAATGAGCAGTTCTTC
>TRBJ1-5|-|TRBV7-2|-
CASSLQGNQPQHF
TGTGCCAGCAGCTTGCAGGGGAATCAGCCCCAGCATTTT
>TRBJ1-2|-|TRBV3-1/TRBV3-2|-
CASSQDTAAYYGYTF
TGTGCCAGCAGCCAAGATACGGCAGCCTACTATGGCTACACCTTC
>TRBJ2-7|-|TRBV5-6|-
CASSLATSYEQYF
TGTGCCAGCAGCTTGGCCACTAGCTACGAGCAGTACTTC
>TRBJ2-1|TRBD2|TRBV28|-
CATLAGGRNEQFF
TGTGCCACCCTAGCGGGGGGCCGGAATGAGCAGTTCTTC
>TRBJ2-1|-|TRBV7-2|-
CASRGQSSYNEQFF
TGTGCCAGCAGAGGACAGAGCTCCTACAATGAGCAGTTCTTC